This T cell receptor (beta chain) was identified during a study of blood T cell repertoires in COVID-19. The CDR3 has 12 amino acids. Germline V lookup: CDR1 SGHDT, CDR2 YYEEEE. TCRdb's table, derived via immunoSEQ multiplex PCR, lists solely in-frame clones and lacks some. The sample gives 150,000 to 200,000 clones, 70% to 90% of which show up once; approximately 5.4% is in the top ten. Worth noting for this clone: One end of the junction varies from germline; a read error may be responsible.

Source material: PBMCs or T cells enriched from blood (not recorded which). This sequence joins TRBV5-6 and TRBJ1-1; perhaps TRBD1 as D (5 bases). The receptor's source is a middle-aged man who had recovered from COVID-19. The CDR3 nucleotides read TGTGCCAGCAGGGTATGGGGCCATCATAACCTTTTT. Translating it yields CASRVWGHHNLF.